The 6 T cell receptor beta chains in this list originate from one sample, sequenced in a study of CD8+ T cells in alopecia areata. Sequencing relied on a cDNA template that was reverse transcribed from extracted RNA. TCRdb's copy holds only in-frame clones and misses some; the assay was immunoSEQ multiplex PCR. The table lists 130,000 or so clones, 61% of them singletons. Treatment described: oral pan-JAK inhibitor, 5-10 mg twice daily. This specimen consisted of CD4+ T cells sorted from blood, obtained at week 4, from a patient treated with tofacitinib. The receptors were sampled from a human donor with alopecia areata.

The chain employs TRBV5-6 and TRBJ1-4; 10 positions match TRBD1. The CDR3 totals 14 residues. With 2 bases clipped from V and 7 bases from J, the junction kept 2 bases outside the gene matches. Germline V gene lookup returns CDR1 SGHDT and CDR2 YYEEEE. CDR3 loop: CASSFGTGVEKLFF. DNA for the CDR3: TGTGCCAGCAGCTTTGGGACAGGGGTTGAAAAACTGTTTTTT.

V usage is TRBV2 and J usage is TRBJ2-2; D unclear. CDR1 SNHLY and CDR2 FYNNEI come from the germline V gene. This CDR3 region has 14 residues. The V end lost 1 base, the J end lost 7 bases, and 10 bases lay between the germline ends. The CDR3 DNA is TGTGCCAGCAGTGAAGTGGAGACGGACGGGGAGCTGTTTTTT. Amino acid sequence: CASSEVETDGELFF.

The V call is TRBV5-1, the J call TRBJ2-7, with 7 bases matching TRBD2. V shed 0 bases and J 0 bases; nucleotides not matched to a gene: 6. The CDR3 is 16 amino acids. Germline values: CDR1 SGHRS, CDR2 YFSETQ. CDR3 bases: TGCGCCAGCAGCTTGGGCGGGAGAGGCCCCTCCTACGAGCAGTACTTC. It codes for CASSLGGRGPSYEQYF.

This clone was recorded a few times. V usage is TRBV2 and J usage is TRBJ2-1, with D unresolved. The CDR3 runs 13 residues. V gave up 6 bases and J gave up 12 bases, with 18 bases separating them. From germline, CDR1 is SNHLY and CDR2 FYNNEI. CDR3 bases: TGTGCCAGCAGGTTCCAAATCGATGGCGTGCAGTTCTTC. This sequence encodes CASRFQIDGVQFF.

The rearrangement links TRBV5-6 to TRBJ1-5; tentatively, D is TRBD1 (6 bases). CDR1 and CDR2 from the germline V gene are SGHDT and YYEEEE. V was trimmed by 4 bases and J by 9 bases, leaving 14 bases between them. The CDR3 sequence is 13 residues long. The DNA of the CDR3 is TGTGCCAGCAGCCAACACAGGGTCGGGCCCCAGCATTTT. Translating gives CASSQHRVGPQHF.

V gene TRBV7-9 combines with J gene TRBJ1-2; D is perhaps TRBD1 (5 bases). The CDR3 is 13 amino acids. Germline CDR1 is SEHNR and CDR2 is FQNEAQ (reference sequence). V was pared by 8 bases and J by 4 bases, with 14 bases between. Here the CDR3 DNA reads TGTGCCAGCGAAATCGGGACCGGCTATGGCTACACCTTC. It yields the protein CASEIGTGYGYTF.